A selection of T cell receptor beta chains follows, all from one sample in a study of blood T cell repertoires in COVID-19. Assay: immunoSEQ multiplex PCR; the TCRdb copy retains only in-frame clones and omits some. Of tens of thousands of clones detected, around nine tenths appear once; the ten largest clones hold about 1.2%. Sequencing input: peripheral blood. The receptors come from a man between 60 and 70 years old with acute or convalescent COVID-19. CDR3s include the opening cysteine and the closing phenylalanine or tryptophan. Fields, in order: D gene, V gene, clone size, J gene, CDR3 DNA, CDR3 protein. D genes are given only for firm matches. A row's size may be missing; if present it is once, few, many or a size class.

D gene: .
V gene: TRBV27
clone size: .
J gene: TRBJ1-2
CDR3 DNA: TGTGCCAGCAGCCAGGGTCGAGGCTACACCTTC
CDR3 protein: CASSQGRGYTF

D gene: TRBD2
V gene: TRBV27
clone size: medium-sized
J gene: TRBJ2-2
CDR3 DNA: TGTGCCAGCAGTTTAGTGGGCGGGGGTACGAACACCGGGGAGCTGTTTTTT
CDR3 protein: CASSLVGGGTNTGELFF

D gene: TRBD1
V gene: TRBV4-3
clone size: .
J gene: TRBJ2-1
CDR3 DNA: TGCGCCAGCAGCCAGACCGGGACAGGGTCTATTGGCAATGAGCAGTTCTTC
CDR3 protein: CASSQTGTGSIGNEQFF

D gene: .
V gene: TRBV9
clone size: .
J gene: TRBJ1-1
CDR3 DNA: TGTGCCAGCAGCCGGGAAAGTGAAGCTTTCTTT
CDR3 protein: CASSRESEAFF

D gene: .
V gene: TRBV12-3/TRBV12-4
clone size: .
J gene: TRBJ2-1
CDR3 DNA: TGTGCCAGCAGCCCTATGGACAATGAGCAGTTCTTC
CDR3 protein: CASSPMDNEQFF

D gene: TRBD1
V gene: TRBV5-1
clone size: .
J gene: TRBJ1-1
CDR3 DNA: TGCGCCAGCAGGGGACAGGGTATGAACACTGAAGCTTTCTTT
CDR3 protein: CASRGQGMNTEAFF

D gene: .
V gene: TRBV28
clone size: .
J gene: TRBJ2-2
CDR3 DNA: TGTGCCAGCAGTTTAGCCCCCCAAGGTAGCAGGGAGCTGTTTTTT
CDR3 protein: CASSLAPQGSRELFF

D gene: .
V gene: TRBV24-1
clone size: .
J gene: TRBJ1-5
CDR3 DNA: TGTGCCACCAGTAAAGGGGTGAATCAGCCCCAGCATTTT
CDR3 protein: CATSKGVNQPQHF

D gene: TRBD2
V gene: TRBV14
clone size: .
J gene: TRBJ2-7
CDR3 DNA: TGTGCCAGCAGCCGAGTAAGCGGGGGATCATTCTACGAGCAGTACTTC
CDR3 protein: CASSRVSGGSFYEQYF

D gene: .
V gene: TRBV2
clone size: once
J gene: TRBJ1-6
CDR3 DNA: TGTGCCAGCACAGTCTCCAATAATTCACCCCTCCACTTT
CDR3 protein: CASTVSNNSPLHF

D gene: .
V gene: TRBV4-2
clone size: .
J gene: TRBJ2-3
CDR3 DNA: TGTGCCAGCAGCCAAGATCTGAATAGCAAGGCAGATACGCAGTATTTT
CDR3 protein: CASSQDLNSKADTQYF

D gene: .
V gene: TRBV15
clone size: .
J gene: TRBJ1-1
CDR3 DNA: TGTGCCACCCGGGGGGCAGCACAGGGTAACACTGAAGCTTTCTTT
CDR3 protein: CATRGAAQGNTEAFF

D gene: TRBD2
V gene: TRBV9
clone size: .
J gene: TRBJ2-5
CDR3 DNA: TGTGCCAGCAGCCGGACTAGCGGGGGCCGTGAGGTTCAGTACTTC
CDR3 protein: CASSRTSGGREVQYF

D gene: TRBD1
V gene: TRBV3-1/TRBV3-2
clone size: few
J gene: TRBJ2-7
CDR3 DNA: TGTGCCAGCAGCCAAGGTCCCGGGACAGGGCACGAGCAGTACTTC
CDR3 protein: CASSQGPGTGHEQYF

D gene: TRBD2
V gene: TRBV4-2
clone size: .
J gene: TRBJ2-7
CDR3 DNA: TGTGCCAGCAGCCAAGACCCCGGGACTAGCGGTTACGAGCAGTACTTC
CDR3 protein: CASSQDPGTSGYEQYF

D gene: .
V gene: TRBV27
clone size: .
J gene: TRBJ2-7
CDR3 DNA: TGTGCCATGAAGAGCGGTTCCAGGGGTTACGAGCAGTACTTC
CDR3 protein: CAMKSGSRGYEQYF

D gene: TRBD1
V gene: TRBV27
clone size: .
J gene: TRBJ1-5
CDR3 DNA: TGTGCCAGCAGTCCTGGACAGGGCAATCAGCCCCAGCATTTT
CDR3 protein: CASSPGQGNQPQHF

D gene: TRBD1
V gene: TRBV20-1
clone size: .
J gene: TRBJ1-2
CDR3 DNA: TGCAGTGCTAGTACAGGGGGCCTCAACTATGGCTACACCTTC
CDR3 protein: CSASTGGLNYGYTF

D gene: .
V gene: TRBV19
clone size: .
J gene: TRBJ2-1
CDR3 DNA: TGTGCCAGTAGTAAAAGGGGTGGGGTAGATGGCAATGAGCAGTTCTTC
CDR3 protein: CASSKRGGVDGNEQFF

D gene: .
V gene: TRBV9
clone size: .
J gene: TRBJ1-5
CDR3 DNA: TGTGCCAGCAGCGCAGAAGATAGCAATCAGCCCCAGCATTTT
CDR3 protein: CASSAEDSNQPQHF

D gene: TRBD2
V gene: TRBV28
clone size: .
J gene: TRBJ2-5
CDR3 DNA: TGTGCCAGCAGCCCCGCCTTATTAGCGGGAGGCCGAGAGACCCAGTACTTC
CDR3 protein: CASSPALLAGGRETQYF

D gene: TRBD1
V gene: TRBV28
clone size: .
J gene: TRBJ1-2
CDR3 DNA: TGTGCCAGCAGTTTTCGGACAGGGGCGAGTCACACCTTC
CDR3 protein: CASSFRTGASHTF

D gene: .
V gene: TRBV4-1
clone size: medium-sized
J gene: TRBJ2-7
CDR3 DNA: TGCGCCAGCAGCCTGGGACTGGACTTCTACGAGCAGTACTTC
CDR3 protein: CASSLGLDFYEQYF

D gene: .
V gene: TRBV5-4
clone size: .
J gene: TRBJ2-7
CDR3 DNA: TGTGCCAGCAGCTTCGGGCTCACTCTACAGGGCCTTTCACCCTACGAGCAGTACTTC
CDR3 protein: CASSFGLTLQGLSPYEQYF

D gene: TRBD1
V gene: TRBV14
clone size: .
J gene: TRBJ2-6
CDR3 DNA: TGTGCCAGCAGACCTACGTATACAGGGGCCTCTGGGGCCAACGTCCTGACTTTC
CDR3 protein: CASRPTYTGASGANVLTF

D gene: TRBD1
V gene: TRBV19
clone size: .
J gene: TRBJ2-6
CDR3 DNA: TGTGCCACCCGGGACAGCTCTGGGGCCAACGTCCTGACTTTC
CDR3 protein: CATRDSSGANVLTF

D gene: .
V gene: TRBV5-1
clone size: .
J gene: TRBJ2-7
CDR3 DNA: TGCGCCAGCAGCTTGGGGGGGCGCAGGTACGAGCAGTACTTC
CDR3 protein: CASSLGGRRYEQYF

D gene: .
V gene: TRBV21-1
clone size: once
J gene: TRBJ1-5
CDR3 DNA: TGTGCCAGCAGCACGACAGGAGATAACAATCAGCCCCAGCATTTT
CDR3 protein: CASSTTGDNNQPQHF

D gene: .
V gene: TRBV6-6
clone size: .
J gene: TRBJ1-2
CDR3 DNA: TGTGCCACCCGGGACACCTTCTATGGCTACACCTTC
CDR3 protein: CATRDTFYGYTF

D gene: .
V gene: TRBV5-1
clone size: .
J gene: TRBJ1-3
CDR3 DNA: TGCGCCAGCAGCTTGACAGCACACTCTGGAAACACCATATATTTT
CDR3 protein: CASSLTAHSGNTIYF

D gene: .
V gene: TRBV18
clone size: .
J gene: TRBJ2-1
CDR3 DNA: TGTGCCAGCTCACTTGACAGATTGAGCTCCTACAATGAGCAGTTCTTC
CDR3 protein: CASSLDRLSSYNEQFF

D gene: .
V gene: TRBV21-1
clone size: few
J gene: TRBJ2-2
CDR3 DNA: TGTGCCAGCAGCAAAGAGCCCAGGGGAAACACCGGGGAGCTGTTTTTT
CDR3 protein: CASSKEPRGNTGELFF

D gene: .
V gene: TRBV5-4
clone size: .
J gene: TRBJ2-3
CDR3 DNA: TGTGCCAGCAGCTCCTCTCGGACAAGGGCCACAGATACGCAGTATTTT
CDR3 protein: CASSSSRTRATDTQYF

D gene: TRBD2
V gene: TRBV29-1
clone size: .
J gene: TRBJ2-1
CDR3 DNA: TGCAGCGACCGACTAGCGGGAGGGCATGAGCAGTTCTTC
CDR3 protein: CSDRLAGGHEQFF

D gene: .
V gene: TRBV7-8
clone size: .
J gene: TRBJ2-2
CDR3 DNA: TGTGCCAGCAGCTTAAGTTTTTCGCGGGCATCCACCGGGGAGCTGTTTTTT
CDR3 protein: CASSLSFSRASTGELFF

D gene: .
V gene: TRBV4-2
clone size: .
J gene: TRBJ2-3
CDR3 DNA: TGTGCCAGCAGCCAAGAGGGCCAATCTAGCACAGATACGCAGTATTTT
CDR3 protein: CASSQEGQSSTDTQYF

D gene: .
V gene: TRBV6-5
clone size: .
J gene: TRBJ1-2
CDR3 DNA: TGTGCCAGCAGTTACTTCGGCAGCGATGGCTACACCTTC
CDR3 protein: CASSYFGSDGYTF

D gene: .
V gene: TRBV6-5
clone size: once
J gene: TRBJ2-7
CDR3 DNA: TGTGCCAGCAGTTACGAGGGCACGAGGGAGCAGTACTTC
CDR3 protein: CASSYEGTREQYF

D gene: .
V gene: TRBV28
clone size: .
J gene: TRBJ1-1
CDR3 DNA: TGTGCCAGCAGAAGGGGAAGTGGCTCAGGAAACACTGAAGCTTTCTTT
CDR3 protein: CASRRGSGSGNTEAFF

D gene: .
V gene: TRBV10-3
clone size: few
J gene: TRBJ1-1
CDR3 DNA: TGTGCCATCAGTGATGGGGGCCTACTGAACACTGAAGCTTTCTTT
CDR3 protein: CAISDGGLLNTEAFF

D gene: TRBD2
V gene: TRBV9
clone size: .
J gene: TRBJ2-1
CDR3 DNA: TGTGCCAGCAGCGCTCTTAGCGGGGGGGCTGATGAGCAGTTCTTC
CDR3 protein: CASSALSGGADEQFF

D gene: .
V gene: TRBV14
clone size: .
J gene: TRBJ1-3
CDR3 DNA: TGTGCCAGCAGGGTGACCGGGAGCTCTGGAAACACCATATATTTT
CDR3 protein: CASRVTGSSGNTIYF

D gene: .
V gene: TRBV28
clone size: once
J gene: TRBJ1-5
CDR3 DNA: TGTGCCAGCAGTTTAGTAGCTCGGGAGTTCGGTCAGCCCCAGCATTTT
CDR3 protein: CASSLVAREFGQPQHF

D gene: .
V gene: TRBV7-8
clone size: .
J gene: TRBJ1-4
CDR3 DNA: TGTGCCAGCAGCTTAACACAGGGTTATGAAAAACTGTTTTTT
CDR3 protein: CASSLTQGYEKLFF

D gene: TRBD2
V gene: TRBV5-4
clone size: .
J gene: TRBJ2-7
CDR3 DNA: TGTGCCAGCAGCGGGGGACTAGCGGGGGGTTACTACGAGCAGTACTTC
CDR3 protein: CASSGGLAGGYYEQYF

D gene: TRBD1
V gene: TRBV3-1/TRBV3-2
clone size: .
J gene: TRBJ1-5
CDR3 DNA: TGTGCCAGCAGTCAGGCCGGGACAGGCTCTAATCAGCCCCAGCATTTT
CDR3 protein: CASSQAGTGSNQPQHF

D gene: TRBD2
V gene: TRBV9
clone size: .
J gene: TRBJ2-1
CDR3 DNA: TGTGCCAGCAGCGTAGCATTAGGGCCGTCCGTAGCGGGGCAGATCAATGAGCAGTTCTTC
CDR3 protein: CASSVALGPSVAGQINEQFF

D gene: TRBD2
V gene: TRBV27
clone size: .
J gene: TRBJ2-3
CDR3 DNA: TGTGCCAGCAGTTCTGCCAGGGTGGTACTAGCGGGAGGGAGCACAGATACGCAGTATTTT
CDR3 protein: CASSSARVVLAGGSTDTQYF

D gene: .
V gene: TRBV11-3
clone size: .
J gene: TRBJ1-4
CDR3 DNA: TGTGCCAGCAGCATAGGGACAAGATTAAATGAAAAACTGTTTTTT
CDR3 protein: CASSIGTRLNEKLFF

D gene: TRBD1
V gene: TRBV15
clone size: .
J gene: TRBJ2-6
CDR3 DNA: TGTGCCACCAGCAGCGGACAGGGAATAACCTCTGGGGCCAACGTCCTGACTTTC
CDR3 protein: CATSSGQGITSGANVLTF

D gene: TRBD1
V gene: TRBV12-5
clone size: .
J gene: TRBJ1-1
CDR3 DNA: TGTGCTAGTGGTAGAAACTCGGGACAGGGAACTGAAGCTTTCTTT
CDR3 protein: CASGRNSGQGTEAFF

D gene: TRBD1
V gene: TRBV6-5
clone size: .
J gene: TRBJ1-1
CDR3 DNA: TGTGCCAGCAGACCTGGACAGGGGGTGAACACTGAAGCTTTCTTT
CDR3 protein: CASRPGQGVNTEAFF

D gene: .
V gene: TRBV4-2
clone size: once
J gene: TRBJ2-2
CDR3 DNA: TGTGCCAGCAGCTCAAGTGCAGGGGCCACCGGGGAGCTGTTTTTT
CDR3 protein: CASSSSAGATGELFF

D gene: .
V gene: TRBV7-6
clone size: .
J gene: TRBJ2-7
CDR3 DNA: TGTGCCAGCAGCTTATCGGGTGGCATGGGCTCCTACGAGCAGTACTTC
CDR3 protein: CASSLSGGMGSYEQYF

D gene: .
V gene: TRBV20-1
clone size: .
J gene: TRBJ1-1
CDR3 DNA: TGCAGTGCTAGTGCCCGGGACACATCAAACACTGAAGCTTTCTTT
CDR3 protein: CSASARDTSNTEAFF

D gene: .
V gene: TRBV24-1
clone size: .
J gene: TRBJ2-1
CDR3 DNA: TGTGCCACCAGTGCGGAGGGGGGGGGCGCCTACAATGAGCAGTTCTTC
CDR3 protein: CATSAEGGGAYNEQFF

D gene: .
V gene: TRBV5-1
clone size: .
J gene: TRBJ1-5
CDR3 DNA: TGCGCCAGCAGCTTAAGTTACACTCAGCCCCAGCATTTT
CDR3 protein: CASSLSYTQPQHF

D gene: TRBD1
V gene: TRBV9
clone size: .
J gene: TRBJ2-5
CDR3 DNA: TGTGCCAGCAGCGTTACCGGGACAGGGGGTGGAGAGACCCAGTACTTC
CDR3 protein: CASSVTGTGGGETQYF

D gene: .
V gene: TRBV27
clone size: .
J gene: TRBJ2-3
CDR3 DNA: TGTGCCAGCAGTTTACGAGAAGTCCGACTTAGCACAGATACGCAGTATTTT
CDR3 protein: CASSLREVRLSTDTQYF

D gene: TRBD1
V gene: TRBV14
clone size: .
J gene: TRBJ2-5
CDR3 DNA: TGTGCCAGCAGGCTTACAGGGGAACGGGAGACCCAGTACTTC
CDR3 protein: CASRLTGERETQYF